This TCR beta chain was documented in a study of blood T cell repertoires in COVID-19. The V and J ends lost 8 bases and 9 bases, in that order; junction bases with no gene match: 13. Germline V gives CDR1 SNHLY, CDR2 FYNNEI. The CDR3 extends over 13 amino acids. Clones were sequenced by immunoSEQ multiplex PCR, and TCRdb holds only the in-frame ones, with some missing. The sample yields about 150,000 clones, 76% seen once. Input material: peripheral blood. The clonotype was recovered from a man in his fifties or sixties with acute or convalescent COVID-19. The chain recombines TRBV2 with TRBJ2-7, with 7 bases matching TRBD1. For the CDR3, the DNA is TGTGCCAGCCAGACAGGGCCCTCCCTTGGGCAGTACTTC. Its protein product is CASQTGPSLGQYF.